These 9 T cell receptor beta chains came from one sample sequenced in a study of response to subunit inactivated influenza vaccine. TCRdb independently ran MiXCR on the RT-PCR reads; one entry per CDR3 protein. The sample holds approximately 310,000 distinct CDR3 sequences, 21% seen once. The material sequenced was PBMCs from blood, taken 21 months after vaccination. The receptors come from a man aged 45 to 70 who received an inactivated influenza vaccine.

CDR3 loop: CASSYGVPNAWANYGYTF. In nucleotides, the CDR3 is TGTGCCAGCAGTTACGGGGTCCCGAATGCTTGGGCTAACTATGGCTACACCTTC. The gene calls are TRBV6-5 and TRBJ1-2, with no clear D. Trimming left V 2 bases short and J 0 bases short, with 19 bases between. Per the germline V gene, CDR1 is MNHEY and CDR2 is SVGAGI. The CDR3 is 18 amino acids.

This clonotype has more than one count but fewer than ten. This sequence joins TRBV14 and TRBJ2-3; TRBD2 matches 11 bases. With V trimmed by 8 bases and J by 4 bases, 5 bases remained unmatched. Germline V CDR1 and CDR2: SGHDN, FVKESK. The CDR3 runs to 14 residues. CDR3 coding DNA: TGTGCCAGCCGTACTAGCGGGAGCGCAGATACGCAGTATTTT. Encoded protein: CASRTSGSADTQYF.

A few counts support this clonotype. V is TRBV5-8 and J is TRBJ1-5; a possible D gene is TRBD1 (6 bases). From germline, CDR1 is SGHTS and CDR2 YDEGEE. The V and J ends lost 9 bases and 2 bases respectively, with 18 bases between them. The CDR3 is 15 residues long. CDR3 residues: CATSWAAGGNQPQHF. In DNA, the CDR3 is TGTGCCACCTCCTGGGCCGCAGGGGGCAATCAGCCCCAGCATTTT.

This clonotype occurred a few times. The chain employs TRBV29-1 and TRBJ1-2, with D unclear. This CDR3 is 13 amino acids long. V shed 5 bases and J shed 5 bases, with 15 bases lying between them. Looked up from germline, CDR1 is SQVTM and CDR2 is ANQGSEA. The CDR3 coding sequence is TGCAGCGTTTGGAAGGGCAGGTGGTATGGCTACACCTTC. It specifies CSVWKGRWYGYTF.

The chain links TRBV4-2 to TRBJ2-5; maybe TRBD2 (6 bases). V gave up 1 base and J gave up 3 bases, with 6 bases separating them. The CDR3 runs 13 residues. Germline assignment: CDR1 LGHNA and CDR2 YNFKEQ. The CDR3 DNA reads as TGTGCCAGCAGCCAAGCGGGGGAAGAGACCCAGTACTTC. This gives the protein CASSQAGEETQYF.

The chain couples TRBV28 to TRBJ1-5; no definite D call. This CDR3 is built from 14 residues. Germline CDR1 MDHEN, CDR2 SYDVKM. V dropped 5 bases and J dropped 6 bases, with 14 bases sitting between them. This CDR3 is CASSPPGFGQPQHF. CDR3 bases: TGTGCCAGCAGTCCCCCGGGATTCGGTCAGCCCCAGCATTTT.

The chain couples TRBV12-3 or TRBV12-4 to TRBJ2-1; perhaps TRBD2 as D (6 bases). V was cut by 5 bases and J by 0 bases, with 17 bases left in between. This CDR3 has 17 amino acids. The CDR3 region has the DNA TGTGCCAGCAGTCCCTGGGGACTGGCGAGCTCCTACAATGAGCAGTTCTTC. The encoded protein is CASSPWGLASSYNEQFF.

This clonotype is a singleton in its sample. J is TRBJ2-7 and V is TRBV18; D is undetermined. V gave up 1 base and J gave up 4 bases, with 14 bases separating them. Germline CDR1 and CDR2: KGHSH and LQKENI. CDR3 length: 15 residues. The CDR3 sequence: CASSPLSGDVYEQYF. The CDR3, as DNA: TGTGCCAGCTCACCACTTAGTGGGGATGTTTACGAGCAGTACTTC. The full variable domain, completed using reference TRBV18 and TRBJ2-7, is NAGVMQNPRHLVRRRGQEARLRCSPMKGHSHVYWYRQLPEEGLKFMVYLQKENIIDESGMPKERFSAEFPKEGPSILRIQQVVRGDSAAYFCASSPLSGDVYEQYFGPGTRLTVT.

This sequence joins TRBV6-1 and TRBJ1-4; D is ambiguous. The germline CDR1 and CDR2 sequences are MNHNS and SASEGT. V gave up 6 bases and J gave up 2 bases, with 10 bases separating them. The CDR3 is 14 amino acids. CDR3 bases: TGTGCCAGCAGACCTACCCCGACTAATGAAAAACTGTTTTTT. Its translation is CASRPTPTNEKLFF.